This TCR beta chain was recorded in a study of read filtering for tumor transcriptome and immune sequencing (dated by TCRdb to 2020 to 2022). Study-level background: The cohort was composed of 17 male and some 13 female patients, with a mean age of 65.9 years and an age range of about 47 to 85. TCR-region mapped reads per sample ranged from about 3.5 to 11 million with IR-seq versus only roughly 80 to 1273 with RNA-seq. TCR repertoires obtained by targeted immune repertoire sequencing and by bulk whole-transcriptome sequencing performed on the same bone marrow samples were compared. As a main aim, a read-filtering strategy for immune repertoire data was addressed, with the specific question being whether clonotypes supported by a single read should be removed. After DNase treatment, whole-transcriptome libraries were prepared with the TruSeq RNA Access Library Prep Kit. Under revised international staging, 8 or 9 patients fell into R-ISS I, 15 or so into R-ISS II and over five into R-ISS III.

This clonotype has at least ten counts. The antigen it binds to is not known. Per-base quality was not reported, and no clone a single base away is much larger than it. Including cysteine and phenylalanine, the CDR3 has 15 amino acids. Only CDR3 DNA is held: 45 bases, read in frame from base 1. CDR1 is given as GTSNPN and CDR2 as SVGIG, both from the germline V gene (reference sequence). Ends trimmed: V by 1 base, J by 2 bases; bases unmatched to a gene: 2. Each patient had bone marrow sampled at the time of active disease. Bone marrow mononuclear cells were isolated by Ficoll-Hypaque density gradient centrifugation. CD138-negative cells were obtained by negative selection after labeling with CD138 magnetic microbeads on a MACS separator, removing myeloma plasma cells. Flow cytometry with CD138 antibodies on an Attune NxT was used to check how pure the isolated cells were. TRIzol reagent was used to extract total RNA, which was then quantified with a NanoDrop spectrophotometer. Paired RNA-seq and IR-seq were performed on each patient's CD138-negative bone marrow sample.

Study-wide conclusions, independent of this receptor: The sorted CD138-negative fraction was composed of a mixed bone marrow immune population rather than of purified T cells. Single-read clonotypes made up 80% to 85% of clonotypes but 3.5% to 4.5% of total reads in IR-seq, and 70% to 75% of clonotypes and 40% to 45% of reads in RNA-seq. Clonotypes were captured by IR-seq at much higher depth and more reliably than by RNA-seq, and smaller IR-seq throughput was sufficient for identification of most shared clonotypes. The correlation between IR-seq and RNA-seq shared clonotype proportions was increased by removal of single-read clonotypes.

Starting from about 400 ng RNA, TCR libraries were constructed with the Immunoverse kit using molecular barcoded adaptors that cover the alpha/delta and beta/gamma chains. TCR library preparation was performed with the same RNA that was used for transcriptome sequencing. TCR libraries were sequenced on an Illumina HiSeq 4000 with 2 x 150 cycles. The original methods were these. TCR reads were aligned to human V, D, J and C references and assembled into CDR3 clonotypes with MiXCR, including quality filtering and error correction. Clonotype counts and gene usage diversity were analyzed with the tcR package in R. For inspection of raw mapping reads, RNA-seq reads were mapped by STAR aligner version 2.5.3a onto GRCh37 of the human genome. IR-seq fastq files were randomly downsampled with Seqtk 1.3 to test the effect of sequencing depth on detected clonotypes. The public reads were reprocessed in TCRdb via fastp at Q25 and MiXCR, keeping in-frame beta chains. When rows share a CDR3 protein, they turn into one entry using the most common DNA and genes. The V and J calls and clone size are TCRdb's, not the authors'. The sample has approximately 58,000 distinct CDR3 sequences on record, about 12% of them singletons. Approximately 16% of the sample is taken by the ten largest.

The sequenced material came from a population of CD138-negative cells sorted from bone marrow. According to the study, the label for this sample's cell subset or site signals: bone marrow mononuclear cells depleted of CD138+ plasma/myeloma cells by negative magnetic selection. The TCR sequence derives from a donor at least 40 years old with multiple myeloma. Recombination connected TRBV30 to TRBJ2-1, with 10 bases aligning to TRBD2. In nucleotide form, the sequence is TGTGCCTGGAGTGAACTAGCGGGGCCCTACAATGAGCAGTTCTTC. It encodes CAWSELAGPYNEQFF.